These 9 T cell receptor beta chains share one sample of origin, sequenced in a study of long-term antiretroviral therapy in people with HIV (dated by TCRdb to the early 2020s). Sequencing of the TRB variable region was done with the immunoSEQ hsTCRB v3.0 assay at survey level resolution. The source is immuneACCESS, and TCRdb retained only in-frame sequences with V and J called. Part of the clones is not carried over; for the studies checked, unresolved V genes explain less than half of this, and the remainder is unexplained. Across this sample there are 35,000 to 40,000 clones, with roughly four fifths seen only once. The ten largest clonotypes hold approximately 14% of the sample. The sample in question was unsorted PBMCs, obtained 0.3 years after starting antiretroviral therapy. The receptors come from a man in his late teens or twenties with HIV.

The CDR3 reads CASSPRLSGKSTDTQYF. Here the CDR3 DNA reads TGCGCCAGCAGCCCTCGTCTTTCAGGGAAAAGCACAGATACGCAGTATTTT. The V gene is TRBV4-1, the J gene TRBJ2-3; maybe TRBD1 (5 bases). CDR1 and CDR2 from the germline V gene are MGHRA and YSYEKL. V was shortened by 4 bases and J by 0 bases, with 17 bases between the two germline ends. This CDR3 comprises 17 residues.

The chain carries TRBV5-1 and TRBJ2-2; D not certain. This CDR3 contains 13 residues. Per germline, CDR1 SGHRS and CDR2 YFSETQ. Trimming cost V 4 bases and J 6 bases, with 10 bases left between them. CDR3 sequence (DNA): TGCGCCAGCAGCGCCAGGATCCCCGGGGAGCTGTTTTTT. Amino acids: CASSARIPGELFF.

This rearrangement joins TRBV11-2 to TRBJ2-5, with D maybe TRBD2 (6 bases). The V end was cut by 3 bases, the J end by 5 bases, with 22 bases between. CDR3 length equals 17 residues. Germline-derived CDR1 and CDR2 are SGHAT and FQNNGV. The CDR3 region has the DNA TGTGCCAGCAGCTTTCATCGGGTGGTCCCGGGAGCGGAGACCCAGTACTTC. Amino acids: CASSFHRVVPGAETQYF.

This chain's CDR3 is CASSLGLAVPNEQFF. The CDR3 region has the DNA TGCGCCAGCAGCCTCGGACTAGCGGTCCCCAATGAGCAGTTCTTC. The chain joins TRBV5-1 to TRBJ2-1; 10 bases agree with TRBD2. The CDR3 runs to 15 residues. The V and J ends lost 4 bases and 6 bases, in that order; junction bases with no gene match: 7. CDR1 and CDR2 (germline): SGHRS, YFSETQ.

The V call is TRBV7-8, the J call TRBJ2-3; 11 nucleotides align to TRBD2. The CDR3 loop spans 15 amino acids. V dropped 1 base and J dropped 14; count of bases not matched to a gene: 11. Germline CDR1 SGHVS, CDR2 FQNEAQ. This CDR3 reads CASSLGGLAAHPTYF. The CDR3 DNA follows: TGTGCCAGCAGCTTAGGGGGACTAGCGGCACACCCGACGTATTTT. The full variable domain, its missing parts supplied by reference TRBV7-8 and TRBJ2-3, is GAGVSQSPRYKVAKRGQDVALRCDPISGHVSLFWYQQALGQGPEFLTYFQNEAQLDKSGLPSDRFFAERPEGSVSTLKIQRTQQEDSAVYLCASSLGGLAAHPTYFGPGTRLTVL.

The V gene is TRBV2, the J gene TRBJ1-5; D uncertain. Trimming took 6 bases from V and 6 from J, leaving 12 bases between them. The CDR3 spans 13 residues. The germline gives CDR1 SNHLY, CDR2 FYNNEI. DNA for the CDR3: TGTGCCAGCAGCTCAGTCAAGTTTCAGCCCCAGCATTTT. Its protein product is CASSSVKFQPQHF.

The V and J genes are TRBV19 and TRBJ1-5; TRBD1 matches at 7 bases. CDR3 length: 18 amino acids. The germline CDR1 and CDR2 sequences are LNHDA and SQIVND (reference sequence). Trimming cost V 3 bases and J 2 bases; bases outside gene matches: 13. The DNA of the CDR3 is TGTGCCAGTAGTATGGTGAGGGGGCTAGGGGGTGGCAATCAGCCCCAGCATTTT. Its translation: CASSMVRGLGGGNQPQHF.

This sequence joins TRBV7-9 and TRBJ2-1; TRBD2 matches 9 bases. The CDR3 consists of 16 residues. Trimming at V came to 4 bases and at J to 5 bases, leaving 9 bases not matched to a gene. Germline V lookup: CDR1 SEHNR, CDR2 FQNEAQ (reference sequence). The DNA of the CDR3 is TGTGCCAGCAGCTGGCCTGAGGTAGCGGGGGACAATGAGCAGTTCTTC. Protein sequence: CASSWPEVAGDNEQFF.

The gene calls are TRBV6-4 and TRBJ1-2, with a possible D match to TRBD1 (6 bases). CDR1 MRHNA and CDR2 SNTAGT come from the germline V gene. Trimming took off 6 bases at V and 8 bases at J, with 19 bases between the two ends. This CDR3 spans 14 amino acids. CDR3 sequence reads: CASRGYRDIGGYTF. The CDR3 DNA is TGTGCCAGCAGGGGGTACCGGGACATAGGCGGCTACACCTTC.